This TCR beta chain derives from a study of T cell changes during pregnancy in multiple sclerosis. Using immunoSEQ multiplex PCR, the repertoire was profiled, and TCRdb retains in-frame clones only, with some absent. The sample consists of some 32,000 clones, about nine tenths of them appearing once. Germline values: CDR1 MNHEY, CDR2 SMNVEV (reference sequence). The ends were cut back, 4 bases at V and 8 bases at J, with 13 bases in the middle. CDR3 length: 13 residues. This sequence joins TRBV27 and TRBJ2-3, with D perhaps TRBD2 (6 bases). The TCR originated in a female donor with multiple sclerosis, enrolled in a pregnancy study. Sequencing was performed on CD8+ T cells from peripheral blood mononuclear cells, taken in the second trimester of pregnancy. The CDR3 here is CASSYLPEGTQYF. Here the CDR3 DNA reads TGTGCCAGCAGTTATCTCCCGGAGGGTACGCAGTATTTT.